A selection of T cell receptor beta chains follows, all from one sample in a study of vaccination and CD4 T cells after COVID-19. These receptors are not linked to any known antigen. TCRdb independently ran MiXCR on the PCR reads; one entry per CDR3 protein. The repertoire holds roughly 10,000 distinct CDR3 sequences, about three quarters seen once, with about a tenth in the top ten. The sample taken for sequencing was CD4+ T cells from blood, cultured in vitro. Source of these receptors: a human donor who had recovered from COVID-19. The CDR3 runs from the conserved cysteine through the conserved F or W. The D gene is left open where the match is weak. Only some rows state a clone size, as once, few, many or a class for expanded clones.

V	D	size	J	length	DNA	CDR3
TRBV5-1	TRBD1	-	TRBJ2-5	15	TGCGCCAGCAGCTGGGGGACAGGGGGCCAAGAGACCCAGTACTTC	CASSWGTGGQETQYF
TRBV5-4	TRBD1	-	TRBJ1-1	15	TGTGCCAGCAGCTTGGCTAATACAGGGGGGATTGAAGCTTTCTTT	CASSLANTGGIEAFF
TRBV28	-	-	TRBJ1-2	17	TGTGCCAGCAGTTTATGGGGAGAGGGGAGGGGGAACTATGGCTACACCTTC	CASSLWGEGRGNYGYTF
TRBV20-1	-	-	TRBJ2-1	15	TGCAGTGCTAGAGATCGGGAGCGATGGTACAATGAGCAGTTCTTC	CSARDRERWYNEQFF
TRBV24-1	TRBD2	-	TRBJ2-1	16	TGTGCCACCAGTGATTTCGCGGGAGGAGTGGGGAATGAGCAGTTCTTC	CATSDFAGGVGNEQFF
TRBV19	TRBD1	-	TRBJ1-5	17	TGTGCCAGTAGTATTGACAGGGGGCCCCAAAGGAATCAGCCCCAGCATTTT	CASSIDRGPQRNQPQHF
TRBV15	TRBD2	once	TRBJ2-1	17	TGTGCCACCAGCAGATGGGCCGGGACTAGCGGCTACAATGAGCAGTTCTTC	CATSRWAGTSGYNEQFF
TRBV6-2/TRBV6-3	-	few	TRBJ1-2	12	TGTGCCAGCAGAGCGCAGCACTATGGCTACACCTTC	CASRAQHYGYTF
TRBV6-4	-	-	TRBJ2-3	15	TGTGCCAGCAGTGACAGTGGCGGGGGCACAGATACGCAGTATTTT	CASSDSGGGTDTQYF
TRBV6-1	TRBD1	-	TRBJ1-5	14	TGTGCCAGCAGCGACAGGGGGTTCGACAGGCCCCAGCATTTT	CASSDRGFDRPQHF
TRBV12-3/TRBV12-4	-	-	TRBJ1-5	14	TGTGCCAGCAGCCCCCCTCCCGAGGGGCAGCCCCAGCATTTT	CASSPPPEGQPQHF
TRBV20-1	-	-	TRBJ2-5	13	TGCAGTGTTAGATTGGGAGTTCAAGAGACCCAGTACTTC	CSVRLGVQETQYF
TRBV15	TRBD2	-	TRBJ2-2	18	TGTGCCACCAGCAGAGATCCCGCTAGCGGGGGGCGGACCGGGGAGCTGTTTTTT	CATSRDPASGGRTGELFF
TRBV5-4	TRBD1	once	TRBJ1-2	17	TGTGCCAGCAGCTCGCTTTTCGTACGACAGGGGCGCTATGGCTACACCTTC	CASSSLFVRQGRYGYTF
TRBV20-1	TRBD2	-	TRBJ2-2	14	TGCAGTGCTAGAAGGCAGCGGGAAGGCGGGGAGCTGTTTTTT	CSARRQREGGELFF
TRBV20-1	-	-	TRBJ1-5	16	TGCAGTGCTAGAACTGCCGAGGGTCATGGCAATCAGCCCCAGCATTTT	CSARTAEGHGNQPQHF
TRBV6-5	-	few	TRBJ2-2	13	TGTGCCAGCAGTTACGACTACACCGGGGAGCTGTTTTTT	CASSYDYTGELFF